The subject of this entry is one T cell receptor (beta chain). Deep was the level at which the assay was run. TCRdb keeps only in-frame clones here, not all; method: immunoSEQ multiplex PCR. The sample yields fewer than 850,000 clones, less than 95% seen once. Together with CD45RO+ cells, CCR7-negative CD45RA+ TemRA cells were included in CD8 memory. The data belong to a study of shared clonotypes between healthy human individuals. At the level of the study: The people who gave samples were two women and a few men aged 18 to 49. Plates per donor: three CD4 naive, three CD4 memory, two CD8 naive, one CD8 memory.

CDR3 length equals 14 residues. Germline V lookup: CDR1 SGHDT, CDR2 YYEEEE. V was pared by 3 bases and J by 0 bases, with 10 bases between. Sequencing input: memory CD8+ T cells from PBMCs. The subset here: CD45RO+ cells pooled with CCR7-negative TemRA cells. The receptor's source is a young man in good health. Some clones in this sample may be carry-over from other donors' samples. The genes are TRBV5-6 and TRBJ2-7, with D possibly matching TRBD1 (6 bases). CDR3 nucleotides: TGTGCCAGCAGCTCGGAAGGGGGCTCCTACGAGCAGTACTTC. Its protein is CASSSEGGSYEQYF.